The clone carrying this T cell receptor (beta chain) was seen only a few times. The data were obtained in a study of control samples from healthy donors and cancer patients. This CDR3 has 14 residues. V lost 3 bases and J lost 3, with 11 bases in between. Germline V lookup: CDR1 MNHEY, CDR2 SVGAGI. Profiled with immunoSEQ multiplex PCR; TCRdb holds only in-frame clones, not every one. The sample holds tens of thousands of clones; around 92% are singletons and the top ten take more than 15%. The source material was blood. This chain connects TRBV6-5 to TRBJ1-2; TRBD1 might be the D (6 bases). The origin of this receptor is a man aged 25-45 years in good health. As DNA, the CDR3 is TGTGCCAGCAGTTATGGGTACAGGGACTATGGCTACACCTTC. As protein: CASSYGYRDYGYTF.